One and the same sample provided the 26 T cell receptor beta chains below, sequenced in a study of post-analysis software for immune sequencing data (dated by TCRdb to about 2015). Summary of the overall study and its limitations: Four or five TRBV segments, including TRBV5-6, TRBV5-1 and TRBV20-1, were significantly more frequent in patients than controls.

For these receptors, no antigen is known. Libraries came from PCR. Sequencing used an Illumina HiSeq 2500. To reduce PCR and sequencing biases, unique molecular identifiers were built into the TCR beta cDNA libraries. TCRdb's own reprocessing of the public reads used fastp at Q25 and MiXCR and kept productive beta chains. Each entry merges the rows of one CDR3 protein and shows their most common DNA and genes. The sample includes about 770,000 distinct CDR3 sequences, with 35% to 55% observed a single time. The biggest ten clones account for roughly 5% of the sample. Material for sequencing was blood. The receptors derive from a girl aged 10-17 years with multiple sclerosis.

Only a few counts were recorded for this clonotype. The J gene is TRBJ2-3, the V gene TRBV3-1; no definite D call. The CDR3 extends over 16 amino acids. Germline CDR1 LGHDT, CDR2 YNNKEL (reference sequence). Trimming shortened V by 6 bases and J by 6 bases, and 22 bases separated the two germline ends. This CDR3 is CASSDPKTSRGDTQYF. DNA of the CDR3: TGTGCCAGCAGTGACCCGAAAACGTCCCGTGGGGATACGCAGTATTTT.

This clonotype came up a few times. The chain has TRBV20-1 and TRBJ2-5; D gene unclear. This CDR3 is built from 13 residues. Germline lookup yields CDR1 DFQATT and CDR2 SNEGSKA (reference sequence). Trimming removed 1 base from V and 2 bases from J, with 8 bases in between. This CDR3 reads CSARGHNQETQYF. Here the CDR3 DNA reads TGCAGTGCTAGAGGACACAATCAAGAGACCCAGTACTTC.

This clonotype came up once. The rearrangement uses TRBV7-2 and TRBJ2-7; TRBD2 might be the D (6 bases). The CDR3 is made up of 15 amino acids. The germline V gene encodes CDR1 SGHTA and CDR2 FQGNSA. Trimming took 5 bases from V and 2 from J, leaving 16 bases between them. The CDR3 here is CASSPVRRGAYEQYF. As DNA, the CDR3 is TGTGCCAGCAGCCCGGTGCGGCGGGGAGCCTACGAGCAGTACTTC.

CDR3 DNA sequence: TGTGCCAGCAGTACAGGGGGCCCATGGTGGGGTGAGCAGTTCTTC. Translating gives CASSTGGPWWGEQFF. The chain uses TRBV27 and TRBJ2-1; TRBD1 aligns across 9 bases. The CDR3 has 15 amino acids. Germline V CDR1 and CDR2: MNHEY, SMNVEV (reference sequence). Losses at the gene ends were 5 bases for V and 9 bases for J; bases not matched to a gene: 11.

This chain connects TRBV6-5 to TRBJ2-3, with 7 positions matching TRBD2. The germline V gene has CDR1 MNHEY and CDR2 SVGAGI. This CDR3 contains 16 residues. Unmatched junction bases numbered 6, after V lost 0 bases and J lost 3 bases. The CDR3 coding sequence is TGTGCCAGCAGTTACTCGGCGGGAGTCGGGACAGATACGCAGTATTTT. The encoded protein is CASSYSAGVGTDTQYF.

The CDR3 protein is CASQRNRGYEQYF. The DNA of the CDR3 is TGTGCCAGCCAGAGAAACAGGGGCTACGAGCAGTACTTC. The chain carries TRBV6-2 or TRBV6-3 and TRBJ2-5; 7 bases are a match to TRBD1. The DNA end is a closer match to TRBJ2-7, so the J assignment may be wrong. This CDR3 region has 13 residues. Germline V CDR1 and CDR2: MNHEY, SVGEGT.

The V gene is TRBV29-1, the J gene TRBJ2-3; tentatively, D is TRBD2 (5 bases). This CDR3 has 15 residues. V was trimmed by 7 bases and J by 5 bases, leaving 22 bases between them. Germline values: CDR1 SQVTM, CDR2 ANQGSEA. The CDR3 here is CSALSLGSGGDTQYF. The CDR3 bases are TGCAGCGCCCTTTCGCTGGGGAGCGGCGGAGATACGCAGTATTTT.

In this sample, this clonotype turned up a few times. The rearrangement uses TRBV5-1 and TRBJ2-3; maybe TRBD2 (6 bases). This CDR3 comprises 16 residues. Germline values: CDR1 SGHRS, CDR2 YFSETQ. V was clipped by 1 base and J by 2 bases, with 14 bases between them. This CDR3 is CASSLYFGRNTDTQYF. The CDR3 DNA is TGCGCCAGCAGCTTGTACTTCGGGAGAAACACAGATACGCAGTATTTT. Full variable domain (outside the CDR3, taken from reference TRBV5-1 and TRBJ2-3): KAGVTQTPRYLIKTRGQQVTLSCSPISGHRSVSWYQQTPGQGLQFLFEYFSETQRNKGNFPGRFSGRQFSNSRSEMNVSTLELGDSALYLCASSLYFGRNTDTQYFGPGTRLTVL.

About this clonotype: With a much larger clone just one base away, this may be a read error. V usage is TRBV24-1 and J usage is TRBJ1-2; the D gene is possibly TRBD1 (5 bases). The length of the CDR3 is 15 residues. Germline V gene lookup returns CDR1 KGHDR and CDR2 SFDVKD. With 2 bases removed from V and 8 bases from J, the gap between germline ends came to 17 bases. CDR3 protein: CATSDSRSGKRGYTF. CDR3 coding DNA: TGTGCCACCAGTGATTCCCGTTCAGGGAAGCGCGGCTACACCTTC.

The CDR3 sequence: CASSLFGLENTGELFF. The CDR3 DNA sequence: TGTGCCAGCAGTTTATTTGGACTGGAGAACACCGGGGAGCTGTTTTTT. The chain couples TRBV28 to TRBJ2-2; D is possibly TRBD2 (5 bases). The CDR3 consists of 16 residues. V was pared by 1 base and J by 1 base, with 10 bases between. Germline-derived CDR1 and CDR2 are MDHEN and SYDVKM.

The chain joins TRBV20-1 to TRBJ2-4; 16 bases are shared with TRBD2. The germline V gene encodes CDR1 DFQATT and CDR2 SNEGSKA (reference sequence). The CDR3 is 15 amino acids. Trimming at V came to 5 bases and at J to 14 bases, leaving 12 bases not matched to a gene. This CDR3 is CSAHPGLAGGPLKYF. The CDR3 nucleotides read TGCAGTGCTCATCCGGGACTAGCGGGAGGGCCGTTGAAGTACTTC.

In its sample, this clonotype was seen a few times. The chain uses TRBV6-1 and TRBJ2-7; D perhaps matches TRBD1 (6 bases). The CDR3 length is 14 residues. Germline-derived CDR1 and CDR2 are MNHNS and SASEGT. V shed 5 bases and J shed 3 bases, with 14 bases lying between them. The CDR3, as DNA: TGTGCCAGCAGTCAACAGGGTCGAGACTACGAGCAGTACTTC. This encodes CASSQQGRDYEQYF.

The chain employs TRBV7-2 and TRBJ1-1, with D perhaps matching TRBD1 (5 bases). The CDR3 spans 15 residues. Trimming left V 4 bases short and J 1 base short, with 13 bases between. Looked up from germline, CDR1 is SGHTA and CDR2 is FQGNSA. CDR3 sequence: CASSWGGSGNTEAFF. CDR3 sequence (DNA): TGTGCCAGCAGCTGGGGGGGGAGCGGGAACACTGAAGCTTTCTTT. The full variable domain, rest sourced from reference TRBV7-2 and TRBJ1-1, is GAGVSQSPSNKVTEKGKDVELRCDPISGHTALYWYRQSLGQGLEFLIYFQGNSAPDKSGLPSDRFSAERTGGSVSTLTIQRTQQEDSAVYLCASSWGGSGNTEAFFGQGTRLTVV.

The chain links TRBV7-9 to TRBJ2-5; D possibly uses TRBD1 or TRBD2 (5 bases each). The CDR3 sequence is 14 residues long. Germline assignment: CDR1 SEHNR and CDR2 FQNEAQ (reference sequence). The germline V and J ends were trimmed by 5 bases and 2 bases, with 12 bases remaining between them. CDR3: CASSHGTVQETQYF. The DNA for the CDR3 is TGTGCCAGCAGCCACGGGACGGTTCAAGAGACCCAGTACTTC.

This clonotype was seen ten or more times. The genes are TRBV20-1 and TRBJ2-1; D unresolved. Trimming removed 6 bases at V and 7 bases at J, with 7 bases between. Germline V gives CDR1 DFQATT, CDR2 SNEGSKA (reference sequence). The CDR3 consists of 10 residues. CDR3 coding DNA: TGCAGTGCAGGTTCGAATGAGCAGTTCTTC. Protein sequence: CSAGSNEQFF.

The rearrangement joins TRBV20-1 to TRBJ2-7; D may be TRBD2 (5 bases). Germline V gene lookup returns CDR1 DFQATT and CDR2 SNEGSKA (reference sequence). Deletions cut 5 bases from V and 0 bases from J, with 11 bases between. This CDR3 is 13 amino acids long. In nucleotides, the CDR3 is TGCAGTGCTTTCCTAGCTCCCTCCTACGAGCAGTACTTC. Its translation is CSAFLAPSYEQYF.

This clonotype was seen only a few times. The rearrangement uses TRBV6-5 and TRBJ2-7, with 10 bases matching TRBD2. The CDR3 is 16 amino acids. V gave up 5 bases and J gave up 1 base; unmatched junction bases: 8. The germline V gene has CDR1 MNHEY and CDR2 SVGAGI. In DNA, the CDR3 is TGTGCCAGCAGTCGTGGACTAGCGGCGTCATCCTACGAGCAGTACTTC. It codes for CASSRGLAASSYEQYF.

This clonotype was seen a single time. The chain links TRBV7-2 to TRBJ1-5; D remains unclear. Germline CDR1 reads SGHTA; CDR2 reads FQGNSA. This CDR3 has 14 residues. Trimming cost V 4 bases and J 5 bases, with 12 bases left between them. CDR3 region: CASSSGFDDQPQHF. CDR3 DNA sequence: TGTGCCAGCAGCTCGGGGTTTGATGATCAGCCCCAGCATTTT.

The chain couples TRBV20-1 to TRBJ2-1, with D possibly TRBD2 on 6 matching bases. The CDR3 spans 15 residues. The ends were cut back, 0 bases at V and 4 bases at J, with 13 bases in the middle. Germline values: CDR1 DFQATT, CDR2 SNEGSKA (reference sequence). The DNA for the CDR3 is TGCAGTGCTAGAGAGTGGACTACCGAATACAATGAGCAGTTCTTC. The encoded protein is CSAREWTTEYNEQFF.

This chain connects TRBV6-6 to TRBJ1-6; D not certain. V was clipped by 7 bases and J by 4 bases, with 14 bases between them. CDR3 length: 15 amino acids. The germline V gene encodes CDR1 MNHNY and CDR2 SVGAGI (reference sequence). The CDR3: CASTKPELYNSPLHF. CDR3 nucleotide sequence: TGTGCCAGCACCAAACCGGAATTATATAATTCACCCCTCCACTTT.

The chain couples TRBV20-1 to TRBJ2-3; the D gene could be TRBD1 or TRBD2 (5 bases each). The CDR3 extends over 14 amino acids. In germline, CDR1 is DFQATT, CDR2 SNEGSKA (reference sequence). Trimming shortened V by 5 bases and J by 3 bases, and 15 bases separated the two germline ends. The CDR3 here is CSACMGVGTDTQYF. The CDR3 nucleotides are TGCAGTGCTTGCATGGGGGTTGGTACAGATACGCAGTATTTT.

This clonotype was counted between two and nine times. J is TRBJ2-5 and V is TRBV20-1, with 13 bases matching TRBD2. CDR3 length: 15 amino acids. Trimming removed 5 bases from V and 5 bases from J; junction bases left unmatched: 8. Germline CDR1 DFQATT, CDR2 SNEGSKA (reference sequence). This CDR3 is CSASSGLAGQETQYF. The CDR3, as DNA: TGCAGTGCTTCCTCGGGACTAGCGGGACAGGAGACCCAGTACTTC.

This clonotype was seen more than once but under ten times. The rearrangement links TRBV28 to TRBJ2-3, with D perhaps assigned TRBD1 or TRBD2 (5 bases each). Trimming removed 1 base from V and 2 bases from J, with 13 bases in between. The germline V gene has CDR1 MDHEN and CDR2 SYDVKM. This CDR3 contains 16 residues. CDR3 coding DNA: TGTGCCAGCAGTTTATTCTGGGACCAGACCACAGATACGCAGTATTTT. Translating it yields CASSLFWDQTTDTQYF.

The rearrangement links TRBV6-6 to TRBJ1-5; D call uncertain. This CDR3 has 15 residues. Germline lookup yields CDR1 MNHNY and CDR2 SVGAGI (reference sequence). The ends were cut back, 10 bases at V and 4 bases at J, with 20 bases in the middle. The CDR3 DNA reads TGTGCCACAACCCCGGGCCGGGGTAGGAATCAGCCCCAGCATTTT. Translation: CATTPGRGRNQPQHF.

V usage is TRBV15 and J usage is TRBJ2-5; 7 bases map to TRBD1. Germline CDR1 and CDR2: LNHNV and YYDKDF (reference sequence). The CDR3 totals 16 residues. Unmatched junction bases numbered 9, after V lost 1 base and J lost 4 bases. The CDR3 protein is CATSRGSTGDGETQYF. CDR3 in DNA: TGTGCCACCAGCAGAGGGAGTACAGGGGACGGAGAGACCCAGTACTTC.

The chain uses TRBV10-3 and TRBJ2-1; 9 nucleotides agree with TRBD2. From germline, CDR1 is ENHRY and CDR2 SYGVKD. CDR3 length equals 17 residues. J was trimmed by 7 bases and V by 7 bases; bases with no gene match: 17. CDR3 loop: CAINKGGVAGDRNEQFF. The CDR3 bases are TGTGCCATCAATAAAGGAGGGGTAGCGGGAGATAGGAATGAGCAGTTCTTC.